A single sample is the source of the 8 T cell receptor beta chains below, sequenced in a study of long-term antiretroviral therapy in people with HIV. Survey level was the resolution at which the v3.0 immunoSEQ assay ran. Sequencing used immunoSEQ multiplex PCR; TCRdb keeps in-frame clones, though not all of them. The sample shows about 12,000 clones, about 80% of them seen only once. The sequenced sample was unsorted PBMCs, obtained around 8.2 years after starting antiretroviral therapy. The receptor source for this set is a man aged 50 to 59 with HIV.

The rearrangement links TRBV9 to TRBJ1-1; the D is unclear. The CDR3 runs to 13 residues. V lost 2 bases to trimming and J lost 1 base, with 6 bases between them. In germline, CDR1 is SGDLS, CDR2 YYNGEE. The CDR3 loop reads CASSVNSNTEAFF. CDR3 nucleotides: TGTGCCAGCAGCGTGAACTCGAACACTGAAGCTTTCTTT.

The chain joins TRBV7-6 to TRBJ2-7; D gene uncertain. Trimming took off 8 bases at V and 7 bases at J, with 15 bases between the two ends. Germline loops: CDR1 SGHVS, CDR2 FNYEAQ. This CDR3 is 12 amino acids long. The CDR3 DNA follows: TGTGCCAGCTCCGGACCTTTTGGTGAGCAGTACTTC. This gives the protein CASSGPFGEQYF.

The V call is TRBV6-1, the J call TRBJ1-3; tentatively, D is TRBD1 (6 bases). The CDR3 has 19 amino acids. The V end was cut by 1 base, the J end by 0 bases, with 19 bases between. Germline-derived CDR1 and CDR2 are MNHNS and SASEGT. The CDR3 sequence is CASSEVYVLTGSSGNTIYF. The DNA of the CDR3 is TGTGCCAGCAGTGAAGTCTACGTCCTAACAGGGAGCTCTGGAAACACCATATATTTT.

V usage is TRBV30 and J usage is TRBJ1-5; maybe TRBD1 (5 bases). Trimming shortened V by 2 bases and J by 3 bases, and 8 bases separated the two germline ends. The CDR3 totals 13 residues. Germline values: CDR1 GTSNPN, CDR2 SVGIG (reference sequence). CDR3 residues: CAWSLDNNQPQHF. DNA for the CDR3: TGTGCCTGGAGTCTGGACAACAATCAGCCCCAGCATTTT.

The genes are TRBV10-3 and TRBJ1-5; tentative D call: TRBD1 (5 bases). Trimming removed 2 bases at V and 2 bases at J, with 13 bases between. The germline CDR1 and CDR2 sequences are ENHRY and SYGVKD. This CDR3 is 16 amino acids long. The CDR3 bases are TGTGCCATCAGTGAGACCGACAGTATTGGCAATCAGCCCCAGCATTTT. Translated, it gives CAISETDSIGNQPQHF.

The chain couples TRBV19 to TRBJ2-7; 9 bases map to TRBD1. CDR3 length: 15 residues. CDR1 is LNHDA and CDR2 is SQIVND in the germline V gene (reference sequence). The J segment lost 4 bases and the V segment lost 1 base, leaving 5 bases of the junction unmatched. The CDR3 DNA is TGTGCCAGTAGTATAGTCGGGACAGGGAATTACGAGCAGTACTTC. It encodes CASSIVGTGNYEQYF.

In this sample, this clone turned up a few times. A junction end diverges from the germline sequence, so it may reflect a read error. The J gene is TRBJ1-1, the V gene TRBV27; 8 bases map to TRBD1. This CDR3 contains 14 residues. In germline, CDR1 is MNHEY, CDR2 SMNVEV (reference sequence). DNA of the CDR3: TGTGCCACCAGTGACAGGGGCGAGAGCACTGAAGCTTTCTTT. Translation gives CATSDRGESTEAFF.

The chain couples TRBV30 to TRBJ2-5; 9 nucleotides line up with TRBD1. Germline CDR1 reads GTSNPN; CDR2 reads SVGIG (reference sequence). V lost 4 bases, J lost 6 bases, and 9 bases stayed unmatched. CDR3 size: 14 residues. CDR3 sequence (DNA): TGTGCCTGGACACCGGGACAGGGAGTAAAGACCCAGTACTTC. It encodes CAWTPGQGVKTQYF. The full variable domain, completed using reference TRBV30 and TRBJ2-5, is SQTIHQWPATLVQPVGSPLSLECTVEGTSNPNLYWYRQAAGRGLQLLFYSVGIGQISSEVPQNLSASRPQDRQFILSSKKLLLSDSGFYLCAWTPGQGVKTQYFGPGTRLLVL.